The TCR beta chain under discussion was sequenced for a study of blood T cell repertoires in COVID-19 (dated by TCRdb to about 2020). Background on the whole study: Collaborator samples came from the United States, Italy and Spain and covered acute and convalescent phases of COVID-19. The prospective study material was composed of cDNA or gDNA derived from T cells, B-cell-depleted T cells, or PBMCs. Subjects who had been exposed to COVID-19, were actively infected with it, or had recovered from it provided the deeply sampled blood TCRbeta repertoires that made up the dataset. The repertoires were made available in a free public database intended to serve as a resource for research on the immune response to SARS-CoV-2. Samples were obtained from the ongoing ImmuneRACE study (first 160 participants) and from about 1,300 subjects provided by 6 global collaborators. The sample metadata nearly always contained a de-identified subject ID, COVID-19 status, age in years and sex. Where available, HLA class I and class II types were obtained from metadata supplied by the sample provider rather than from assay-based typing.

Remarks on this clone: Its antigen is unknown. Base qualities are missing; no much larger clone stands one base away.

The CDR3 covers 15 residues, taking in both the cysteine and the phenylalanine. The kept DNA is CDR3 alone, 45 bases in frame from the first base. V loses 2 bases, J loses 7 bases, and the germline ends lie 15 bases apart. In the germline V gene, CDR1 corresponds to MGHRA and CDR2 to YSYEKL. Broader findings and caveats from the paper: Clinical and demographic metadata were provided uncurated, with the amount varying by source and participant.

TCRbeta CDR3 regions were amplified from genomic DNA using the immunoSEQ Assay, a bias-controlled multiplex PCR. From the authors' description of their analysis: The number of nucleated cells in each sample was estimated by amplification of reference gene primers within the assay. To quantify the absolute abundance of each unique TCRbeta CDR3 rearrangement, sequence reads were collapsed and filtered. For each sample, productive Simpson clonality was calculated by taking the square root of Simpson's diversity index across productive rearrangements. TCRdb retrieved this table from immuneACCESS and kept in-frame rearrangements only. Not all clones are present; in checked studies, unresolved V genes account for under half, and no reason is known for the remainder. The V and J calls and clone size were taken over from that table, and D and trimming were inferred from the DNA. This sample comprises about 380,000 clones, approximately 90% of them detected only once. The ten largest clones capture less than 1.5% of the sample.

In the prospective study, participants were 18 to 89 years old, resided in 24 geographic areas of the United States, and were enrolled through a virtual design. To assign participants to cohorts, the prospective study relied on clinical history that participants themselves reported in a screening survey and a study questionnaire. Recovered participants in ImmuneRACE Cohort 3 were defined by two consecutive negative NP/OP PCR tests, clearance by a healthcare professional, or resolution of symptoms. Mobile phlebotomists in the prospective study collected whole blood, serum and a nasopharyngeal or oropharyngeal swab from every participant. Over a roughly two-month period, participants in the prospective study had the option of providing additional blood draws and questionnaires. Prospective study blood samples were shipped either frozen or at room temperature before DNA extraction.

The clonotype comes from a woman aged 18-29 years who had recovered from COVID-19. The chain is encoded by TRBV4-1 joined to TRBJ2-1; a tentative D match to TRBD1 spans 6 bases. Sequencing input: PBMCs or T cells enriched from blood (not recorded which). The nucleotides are TGCGCCAGCAGCCAACTTACCAGGGGTTTGAATGAGCAGTTCTTC. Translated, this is CASSQLTRGLNEQFF.